The sequence of this T cell receptor beta chain was determined in a study of blood T cell repertoires in COVID-19. Per the original data handling: Estimation of nucleated cell counts relied on the amplification of reference gene primers. Here immunoSEQ multiplex PCR was the method, and the copy in TCRdb shows in-frame clones only, minus some. V and J calls and clone size are given by that table; D and trimming were obtained from the DNA. The table includes around 160,000 clones, approximately 87% detected once. The CDR3 length is 18 residues. The junction had 15 bases not matched to a gene; V was cut back by 5 bases and J by 6 bases. Germline loops: CDR1 MNHNY, CDR2 SVGAGI (reference sequence). Participants, about 18 to 90 years old, spanned some 23 US areas.

The sequence was collected from a young woman with acute COVID-19. The source material was PBMCs or T cells enriched from blood (not recorded which). This chain joins TRBV6-6 and TRBJ2-2, with 10 bases that match TRBD2. The chain's CDR3 is CASSPEAGGFRVSGELFF. In nucleotides, the CDR3 is TGTGCCAGCAGTCCTGAAGCGGGAGGGTTTAGAGTATCCGGGGAGCTGTTTTTT.